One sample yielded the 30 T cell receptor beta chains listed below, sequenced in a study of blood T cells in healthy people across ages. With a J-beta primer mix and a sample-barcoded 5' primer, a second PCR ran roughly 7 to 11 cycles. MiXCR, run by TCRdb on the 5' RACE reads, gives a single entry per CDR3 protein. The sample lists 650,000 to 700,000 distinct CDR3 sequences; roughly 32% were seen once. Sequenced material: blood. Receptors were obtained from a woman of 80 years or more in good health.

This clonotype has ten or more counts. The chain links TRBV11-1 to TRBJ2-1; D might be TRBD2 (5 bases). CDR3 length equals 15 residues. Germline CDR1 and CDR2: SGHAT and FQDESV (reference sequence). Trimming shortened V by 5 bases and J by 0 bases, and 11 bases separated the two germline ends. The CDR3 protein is CASSMARGSYNEQFF. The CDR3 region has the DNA TGTGCCAGCAGCATGGCTCGGGGCTCCTACAATGAGCAGTTCTTC.

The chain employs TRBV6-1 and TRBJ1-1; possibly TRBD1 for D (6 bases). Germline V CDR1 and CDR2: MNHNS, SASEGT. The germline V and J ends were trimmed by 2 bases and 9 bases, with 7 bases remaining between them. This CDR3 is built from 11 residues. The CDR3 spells CASSETGKAFF. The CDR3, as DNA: TGTGCCAGCAGTGAAACAGGGAAAGCTTTCTTT.

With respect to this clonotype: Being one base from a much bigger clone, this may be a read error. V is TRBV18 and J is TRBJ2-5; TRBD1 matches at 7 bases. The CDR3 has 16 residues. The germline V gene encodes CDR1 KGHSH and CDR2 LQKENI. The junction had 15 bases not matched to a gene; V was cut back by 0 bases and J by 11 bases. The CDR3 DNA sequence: TGTGCCAGCTCACCACCAAACGACAGGGTCTCCAATGAGCAGTACTTC. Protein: CASSPPNDRVSNEQYF.

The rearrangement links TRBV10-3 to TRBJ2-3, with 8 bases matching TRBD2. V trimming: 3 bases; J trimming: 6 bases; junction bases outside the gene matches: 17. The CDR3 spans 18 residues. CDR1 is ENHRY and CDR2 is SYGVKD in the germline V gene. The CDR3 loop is CAISDWELWATSVDTQYF. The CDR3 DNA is TGTGCCATCAGTGATTGGGAACTGTGGGCGACTAGCGTTGATACGCAGTATTTT.

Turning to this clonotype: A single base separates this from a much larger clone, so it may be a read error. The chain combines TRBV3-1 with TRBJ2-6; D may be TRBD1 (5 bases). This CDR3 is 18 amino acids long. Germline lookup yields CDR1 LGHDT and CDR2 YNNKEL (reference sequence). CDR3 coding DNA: TGTGCCAGCAGCCAAGGGCGCCGACAGTACTCTGGGGCCAACGTCCTGGCTTTC. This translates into CASSQGRRQYSGANVLAF.

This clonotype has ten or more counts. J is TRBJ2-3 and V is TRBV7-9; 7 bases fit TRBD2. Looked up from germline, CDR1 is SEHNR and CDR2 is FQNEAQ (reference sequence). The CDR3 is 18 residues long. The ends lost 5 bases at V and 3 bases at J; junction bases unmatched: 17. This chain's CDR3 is CASSPRTGGRRVTDTQYF. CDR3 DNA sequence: TGTGCCAGCAGCCCCCGGACGGGGGGAAGACGCGTAACAGATACGCAGTATTTT.

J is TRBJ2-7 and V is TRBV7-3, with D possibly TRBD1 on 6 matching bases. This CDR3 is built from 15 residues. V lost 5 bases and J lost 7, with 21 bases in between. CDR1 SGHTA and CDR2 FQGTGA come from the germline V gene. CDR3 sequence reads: CASSPSRGVKNEQYF. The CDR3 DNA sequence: TGTGCCAGCAGCCCGAGCAGGGGAGTAAAGAATGAGCAGTACTTC.

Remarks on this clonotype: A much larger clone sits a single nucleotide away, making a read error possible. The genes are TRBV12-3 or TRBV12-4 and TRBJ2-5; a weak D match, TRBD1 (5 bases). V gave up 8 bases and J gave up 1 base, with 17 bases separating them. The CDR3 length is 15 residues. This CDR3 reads CASCEGVRAQETQYF. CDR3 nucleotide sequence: TGTGCCAGCTGCGAAGGGGTACGGGCCCAAGAGACCCAGTACTTC.

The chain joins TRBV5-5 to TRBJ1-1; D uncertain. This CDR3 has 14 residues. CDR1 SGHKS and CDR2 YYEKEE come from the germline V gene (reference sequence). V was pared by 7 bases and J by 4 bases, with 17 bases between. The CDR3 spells CASYRLSGSTEAFF. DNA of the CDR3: TGTGCCAGCTATCGGCTCTCTGGGTCCACTGAAGCTTTCTTT. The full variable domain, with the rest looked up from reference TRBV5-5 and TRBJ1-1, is DAGVTQSPTHLIKTRGQQVTLRCSPISGHKSVSWYQQVLGQGPQFIFQYYEKEERGRGNFPDRFSARQFPNYSSELNVNALLLGDSALYLCASYRLSGSTEAFFGQGTRLTVV.

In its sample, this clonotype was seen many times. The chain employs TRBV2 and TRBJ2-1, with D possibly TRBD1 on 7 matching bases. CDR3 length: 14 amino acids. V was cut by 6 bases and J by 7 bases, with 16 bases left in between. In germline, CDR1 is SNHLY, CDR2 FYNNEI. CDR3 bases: TGTGCCAGCAGCGATAGCAGGGGGGTGAATGAGCAGTTCTTC. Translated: CASSDSRGVNEQFF.

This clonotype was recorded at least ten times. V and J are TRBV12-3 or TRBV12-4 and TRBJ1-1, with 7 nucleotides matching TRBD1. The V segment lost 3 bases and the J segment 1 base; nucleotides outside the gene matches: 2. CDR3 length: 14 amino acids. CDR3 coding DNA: TGTGCCAGCAGTTTCGGGACAGCGAACACTGAAGCTTTCTTT. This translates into CASSFGTANTEAFF.

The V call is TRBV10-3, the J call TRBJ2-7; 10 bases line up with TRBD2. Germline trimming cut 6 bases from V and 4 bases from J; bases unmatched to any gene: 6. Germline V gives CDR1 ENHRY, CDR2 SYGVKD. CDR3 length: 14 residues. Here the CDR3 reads CAIRERGGAYEQYF. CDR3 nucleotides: TGTGCCATCAGGGAGCGGGGGGGAGCTTACGAGCAGTACTTC.

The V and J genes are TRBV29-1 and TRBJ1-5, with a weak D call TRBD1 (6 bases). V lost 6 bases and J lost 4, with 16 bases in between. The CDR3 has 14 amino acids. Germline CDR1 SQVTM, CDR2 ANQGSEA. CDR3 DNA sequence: TGCAGCGTATCGGAACAGGGTATTAATCAGCCCCAGCATTTT. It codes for CSVSEQGINQPQHF.

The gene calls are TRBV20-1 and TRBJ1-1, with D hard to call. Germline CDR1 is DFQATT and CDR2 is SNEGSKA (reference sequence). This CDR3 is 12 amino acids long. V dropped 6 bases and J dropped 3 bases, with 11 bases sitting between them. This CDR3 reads CSAPGVYTEAFF. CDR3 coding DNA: TGCAGTGCCCCGGGAGTCTACACTGAAGCTTTCTTT.

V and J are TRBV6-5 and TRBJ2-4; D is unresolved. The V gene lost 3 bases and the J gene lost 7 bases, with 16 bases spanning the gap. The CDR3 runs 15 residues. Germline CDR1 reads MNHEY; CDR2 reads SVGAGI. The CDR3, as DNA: TGTGCCAGCAGTTATTCACAGCTGGGTTTGAACATTCAGTACTTC. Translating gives CASSYSQLGLNIQYF.

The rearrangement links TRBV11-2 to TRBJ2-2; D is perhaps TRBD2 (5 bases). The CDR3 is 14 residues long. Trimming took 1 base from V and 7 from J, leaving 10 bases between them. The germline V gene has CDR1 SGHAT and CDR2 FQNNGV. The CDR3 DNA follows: TGTGCCAGCAGCTTAGCTCTTGCGGGCGGGGAGCTGTTTTTT. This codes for CASSLALAGGELFF. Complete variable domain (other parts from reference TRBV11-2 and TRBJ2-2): EAGVAQSPRYKIIEKRQSVAFWCNPISGHATLYWYQQILGQGPKLLIQFQNNGVVDDSQLPKDRFSAERLKGVDSTLKIQPAKLEDSAVYLCASSLALAGGELFFGEGSRLTVL.

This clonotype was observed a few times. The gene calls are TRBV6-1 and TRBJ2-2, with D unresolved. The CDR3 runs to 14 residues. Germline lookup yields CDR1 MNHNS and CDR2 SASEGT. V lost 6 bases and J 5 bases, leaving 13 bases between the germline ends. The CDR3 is CASRTLWDTGELFF. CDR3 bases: TGTGCCAGCAGGACGCTTTGGGATACCGGGGAGCTGTTTTTT.

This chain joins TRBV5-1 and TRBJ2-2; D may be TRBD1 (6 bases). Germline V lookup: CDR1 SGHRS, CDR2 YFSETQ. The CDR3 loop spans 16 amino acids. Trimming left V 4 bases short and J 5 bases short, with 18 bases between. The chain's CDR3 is CASSPSVTGLTGELFF. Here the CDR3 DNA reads TGCGCCAGCAGCCCATCGGTCACAGGGTTGACCGGGGAGCTGTTTTTT.

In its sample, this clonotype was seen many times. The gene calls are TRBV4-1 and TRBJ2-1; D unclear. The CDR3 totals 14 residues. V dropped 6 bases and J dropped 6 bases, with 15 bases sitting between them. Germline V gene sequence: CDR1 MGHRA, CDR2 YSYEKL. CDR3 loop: CASRYTFASNEQFF. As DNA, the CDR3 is TGCGCCAGCAGGTATACATTTGCTAGCAATGAGCAGTTCTTC.

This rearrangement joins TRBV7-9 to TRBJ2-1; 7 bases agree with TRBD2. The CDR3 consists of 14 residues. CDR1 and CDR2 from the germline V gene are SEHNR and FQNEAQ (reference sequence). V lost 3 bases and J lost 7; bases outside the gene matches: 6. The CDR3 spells CASSFGTMGNEQFF. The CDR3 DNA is TGTGCCAGCAGCTTCGGGACTATGGGGAATGAGCAGTTCTTC. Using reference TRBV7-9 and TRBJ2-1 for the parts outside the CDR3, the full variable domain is DTGVSQNPRHKITKRGQNVTFRCDPISEHNRLYWYRQTLGQGPEFLTYFQNEAQLEKSRLLSDRFSAERPKGSFSTLEIQRTEQGDSAMYLCASSFGTMGNEQFFGPGTRLTVL.

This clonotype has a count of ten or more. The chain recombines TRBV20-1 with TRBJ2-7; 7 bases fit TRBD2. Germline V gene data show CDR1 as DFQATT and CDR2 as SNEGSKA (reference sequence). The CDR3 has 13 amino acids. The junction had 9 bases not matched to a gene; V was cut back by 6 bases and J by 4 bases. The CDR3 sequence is CSALRDGGYEQYF. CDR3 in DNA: TGCAGTGCCCTCCGGGACGGGGGGTACGAGCAGTACTTC.

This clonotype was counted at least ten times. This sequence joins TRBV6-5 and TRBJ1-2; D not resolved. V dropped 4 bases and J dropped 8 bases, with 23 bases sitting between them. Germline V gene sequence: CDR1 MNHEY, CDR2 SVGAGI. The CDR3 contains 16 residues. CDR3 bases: TGTGCCAGCAGTTCCCTTTCAGGCCCCCCAAGGAAAGGCTACACCTTC. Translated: CASSSLSGPPRKGYTF.

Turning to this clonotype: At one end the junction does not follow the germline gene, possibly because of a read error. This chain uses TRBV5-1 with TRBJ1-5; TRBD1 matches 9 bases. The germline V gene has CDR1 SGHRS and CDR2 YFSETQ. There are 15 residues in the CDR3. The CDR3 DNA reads TGTGCCAGCAGCTTGGGGGACAGGGTCAATCAGACCCAGCATTTT. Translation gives CASSLGDRVNQTQHF. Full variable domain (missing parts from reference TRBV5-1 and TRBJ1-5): KAGVTQTPRYLIKTRGQQVTLSCSPISGHRSVSWYQQTPGQGLQFLFEYFSETQRNKGNFPGRFSGRQFSNSRSEMNVSTLELGDSALYLCASSLGDRVNQTQHFGDGTRLSIL.

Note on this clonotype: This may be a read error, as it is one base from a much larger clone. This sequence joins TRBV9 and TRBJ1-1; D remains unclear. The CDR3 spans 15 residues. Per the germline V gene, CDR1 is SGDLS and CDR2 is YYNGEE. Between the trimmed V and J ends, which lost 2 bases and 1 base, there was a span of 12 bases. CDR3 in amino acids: CASSVIGEGNTEAFF. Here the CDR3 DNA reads TGTGCCAGCAGCGTTATCGGCGAGGGGAACACTGAAGCTTTCTTT.

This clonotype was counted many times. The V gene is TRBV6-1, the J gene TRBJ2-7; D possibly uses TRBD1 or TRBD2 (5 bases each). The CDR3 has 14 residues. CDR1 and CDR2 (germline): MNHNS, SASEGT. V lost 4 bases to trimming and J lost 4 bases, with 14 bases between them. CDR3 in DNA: TGTGCCAGCAGTGCCGGGACCACTACTTACGAGCAGTACTTC. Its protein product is CASSAGTTTYEQYF.

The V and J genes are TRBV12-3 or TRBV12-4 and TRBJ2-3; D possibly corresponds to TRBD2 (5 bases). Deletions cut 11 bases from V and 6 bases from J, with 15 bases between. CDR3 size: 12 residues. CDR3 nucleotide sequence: TGTGCCGGAGGAGAAGCCCTCGATACGCAGTATTTT. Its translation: CAGGEALDTQYF.

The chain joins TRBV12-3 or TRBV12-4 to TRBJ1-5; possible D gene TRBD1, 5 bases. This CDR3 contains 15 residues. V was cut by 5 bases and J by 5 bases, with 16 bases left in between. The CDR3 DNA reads TGTGCCAGCAGTGGGGCGGGGCGGCAGGATCAGCCCCAGCATTTT. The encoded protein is CASSGAGRQDQPQHF.

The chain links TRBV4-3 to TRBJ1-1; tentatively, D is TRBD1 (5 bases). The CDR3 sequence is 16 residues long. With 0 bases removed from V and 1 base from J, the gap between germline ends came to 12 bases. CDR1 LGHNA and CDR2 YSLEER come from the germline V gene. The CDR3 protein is CASSQDVRGGNTEAFF. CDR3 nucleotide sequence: TGCGCCAGCAGCCAAGATGTTCGGGGCGGGAACACTGAAGCTTTCTTT.

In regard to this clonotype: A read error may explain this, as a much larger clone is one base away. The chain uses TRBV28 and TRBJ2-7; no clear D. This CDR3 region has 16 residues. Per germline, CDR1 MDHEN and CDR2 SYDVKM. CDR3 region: CAGSSTRKGPSYEQYF. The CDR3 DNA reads TGTGCCGGCAGTTCCACCCGGAAGGGTCCATCCTACGAGCAGTACTTC.

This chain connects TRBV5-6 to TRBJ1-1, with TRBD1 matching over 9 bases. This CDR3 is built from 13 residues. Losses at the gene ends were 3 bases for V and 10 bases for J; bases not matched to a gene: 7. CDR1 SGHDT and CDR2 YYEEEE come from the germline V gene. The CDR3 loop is CASSSPGQGLAFF. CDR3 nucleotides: TGTGCCAGCAGCTCACCGGGACAGGGCTTAGCTTTCTTT.